The TCR beta chain under discussion was sequenced for a study of T cell responses to AZD1222 COVID-19 vaccine. Turning to the study itself: Second doses were pooled across both intervals (about 4 or about 12 weeks).

This clone was seen just once. V dropped 2 bases and J dropped 5 bases, with 6 bases sitting between them. The CDR3 extends over 12 amino acids. Germline V CDR1 and CDR2: MGHRA, YSYEKL. The method was immunoSEQ multiplex PCR; TCRdb's version includes in-frame clones alone and lacks a portion of them. The table lists about 140,000 clones, roughly 92% of them singletons. The TCR was taken from an adult in good health. The chain joins TRBV4-1 to TRBJ2-5; D may be TRBD2 (5 bases). Sequenced material: peripheral blood, taken on day 0 of AZD1222 vaccination. The CDR3 sequence is CASSQSGETQYF. The CDR3 DNA reads TGCGCCAGCAGCCAATCGGGGGAGACCCAGTACTTC.